This record covers a single TCR beta chain. The repertoire was sequenced with immunoSEQ multiplex PCR; TCRdb's copy has only in-frame clones and lacks some. The table lists over 80,000 clones, approximately 90% of them singletons, with roughly 0.42% in the top ten. Germline CDR1 and CDR2: SGHKS and YYEKEE (reference sequence). CDR3 size: 13 residues. Trimming took off 4 bases at V and 6 bases at J, with 12 bases between the two ends. This sample stems from a study of OX40 agonist ivuxolimab in advanced cancers. The chain recombines TRBV5-5 with TRBJ2-3, with D perhaps TRBD1 (5 bases). The receptor comes from an adult with an advanced solid tumor such as melanoma, head and neck, liver or kidney cancer. Sequenced here: CD4+ or CD8+ T cells sorted from blood, sampled in a trial of the OX40 agonist ivuxolimab. Here the CDR3 reads CASSLQGLDTQYF. The CDR3 nucleotides are TGTGCCAGCAGCCTCCAGGGTTTGGATACGCAGTATTTT. Together with reference TRBV5-5 and TRBJ2-3, the CDR3 gives the full variable domain: DAGVTQSPTHLIKTRGQQVTLRCSPISGHKSVSWYQQVLGQGPQFIFQYYEKEERGRGNFPDRFSARQFPNYSSELNVNALLLGDSALYLCASSLQGLDTQYFGPGTRLTVL.